Following are 5 T cell receptor beta chains from one sample sequenced in a study of T cells expressing NK-cell markers. For each CDR3 protein, TCRdb gives one entry from its re-call of the 5' RACE reads, without DNA. The sample's table shows a few hundred thousand distinct CDR3 sequences. The sequencing input was blood T cells: a sorted CD56 or NKG2C T cell subset, CD4+ or CD8+ T cells, or bulk PBMC T cells (not recorded which). The receptors were sampled from a man aged 18 to 29 in good health.

The chain employs TRBV5-6 and TRBJ2-3. The CDR3 has 15 residues. Germline assignment: CDR1 SGHDT and CDR2 YYEEEE. CDR3 sequence reads: CASSPVVGSTDTQYF.

V and J are TRBV10-3 and TRBJ2-3. The V gene's germline CDR1 is ENHRY and CDR2 SYGVKD. The CDR3 consists of 13 residues. The CDR3 sequence: CAISESGDDTQYF.

The chain employs TRBV6-5 and TRBJ2-1; the D call of TRBD1 rests on TCRdb alone, since no DNA is present to check it. The CDR3 contains 15 residues. Germline V gene sequence: CDR1 MNHEY, CDR2 SVGAGI. The CDR3 protein is CASSPREGSYNEQFF.

The genes are TRBV5-1 and TRBJ2-5; TCRdb names TRBD2, which stays unverified in the absence of DNA. From germline, CDR1 is SGHRS and CDR2 YFSETQ. The CDR3 is 14 amino acids. The chain's CDR3 is CASGFGRAGETQYF.

The chain employs TRBV7-9 and TRBJ2-1; TCRdb picks TRBD1, but there is no DNA to check that call. Germline CDR1 is SEHNR and CDR2 is FQNEAQ (reference sequence). The CDR3 has 15 amino acids. CDR3 residues: CASSSPLDRYNEQFF.